Presented here are 21 T cell receptor beta chains from one specimen sequenced in a study of T cells in Graves' hyperthyroidism and ophthalmopathy. TCR beta CDR3 regions were amplified from RNA transcripts. TCR CDR3 underwent first-round RT-PCR with the HTBI primer set. TCRdb reprocessed the multiplex PCR reads via MiXCR and lists one record per CDR3 protein. The profile covers roughly 380,000 distinct CDR3 sequences, with about 20% appearing a single time and 3.7% taken by the ten largest. The sequenced material came from blood. The origin of the receptors is a woman aged 18-29 years with Graves' hyperthyroidism.

Many counts were recorded for this clonotype. The chain is built from TRBV7-9 and TRBJ2-7, with D possibly matching TRBD2 (6 bases). The CDR3 spans 13 residues. CDR1 and CDR2 from the germline V gene are SEHNR and FQNEAQ (reference sequence). Trimming left V 0 bases short and J 6 bases short, with 9 bases between. CDR3 sequence reads: CASSLAEGSEQYF. The CDR3 DNA sequence: TGTGCCAGCAGCTTAGCGGAGGGAAGCGAGCAGTACTTC.

V gene TRBV6-5 combines with J gene TRBJ1-2; 7 bases agree with TRBD1. CDR1 and CDR2 (germline): MNHEY, SVGAGI. The CDR3 loop spans 15 amino acids. V lost 0 bases and J lost 4; bases outside the gene matches: 5. As DNA, the CDR3 is TGTGCCAGCAGTTACTCCGGGACAGCTATCTATGGCTACACCTTC. Translation: CASSYSGTAIYGYTF.

This clonotype was found many times. The chain has TRBV12-3 or TRBV12-4 and TRBJ2-3; unclear D gene. This CDR3 is 12 amino acids long. Trimming pared 6 bases from V and 6 bases from J, leaving 10 bases between. In DNA, the CDR3 is TGTGCCAGCAGCTTTCCTCTGGATACGCAGTATTTT. Translation: CASSFPLDTQYF.

This clonotype was observed a few times. The rearrangement joins TRBV25-1 to TRBJ2-2; D possibly corresponds to TRBD2 (5 bases). Trimming stripped 1 base from V and 4 bases from J, with 7 bases between. Germline CDR1 MGHDK, CDR2 SYGVNS. The CDR3 consists of 14 residues. Here the CDR3 DNA reads TGTGCCAGCAGTGAATCGAGGGTCACCGGGGAGCTGTTTTTT. It codes for CASSESRVTGELFF.

The chain couples TRBV7-6 to TRBJ2-7; D unclear. The CDR3 sequence is 13 residues long. In germline, CDR1 is SGHVS, CDR2 FNYEAQ. The V end was cut by 4 bases, the J end by 3 bases, with 10 bases between. The CDR3 sequence: CASSSKVHYEQYF. Here the CDR3 DNA reads TGTGCCAGCAGCTCTAAGGTTCACTACGAGCAGTACTTC. Supplemented by reference TRBV7-6 and TRBJ2-7, the full variable domain reads GAGVSQSPRYKVTKRGQDVALRCDPISGHVSLYWYRQALGQGPEFLTYFNYEAQQDKSGLPNDRFSAERPEGSISTLTIQRTEQRDSAMYRCASSSKVHYEQYFGPGTRLTVT.

This clonotype has a count of ten or more. V and J are TRBV12-3 or TRBV12-4 and TRBJ1-5, with a tentative D call TRBD1 (5 bases). The CDR3 runs to 14 residues. The V end lost 4 bases, the J end lost 7 bases, and 14 bases lay between the germline ends. The CDR3 reads CASSSFGAGQPQHF. The DNA of the CDR3 is TGTGCCAGCAGTTCCTTCGGGGCCGGGCAGCCCCAGCATTTT.

The rearrangement joins TRBV2 to TRBJ1-6; 7 positions match TRBD1. V shed 4 bases and J 10 bases; nucleotides not matched to a gene: 4. The CDR3 length is 13 residues. The germline V gene encodes CDR1 SNHLY and CDR2 FYNNEI. Here the CDR3 DNA reads TGTGCCAGCAGTGGGGACAGCGGGTCACCCCTCCACTTT. Protein: CASSGDSGSPLHF.

The J gene is TRBJ1-6, the V gene TRBV11-2, with 7 bases fitting TRBD1. Germline V gives CDR1 SGHAT, CDR2 FQNNGV. The trim removed 5 bases at V and 2 bases at J, leaving 9 bases unmatched. The CDR3 spans 17 residues. The CDR3 DNA follows: TGTGCCAGCAGCCAGTGGACAGGTTGGCCCTATAATTCACCCCTCCACTTT. Translating it yields CASSQWTGWPYNSPLHF.

The chain recombines TRBV6-1 with TRBJ1-1, with D unresolved. The CDR3 sequence is 13 residues long. The V gene lost 4 bases and the J gene lost 6 bases, with 12 bases spanning the gap. CDR1 MNHNS and CDR2 SASEGT come from the germline V gene. CDR3 coding DNA: TGTGCCAGCAGTGGAGACCTAACACCTGAAGCTTTCTTT. Protein product: CASSGDLTPEAFF.

Many counts were recorded for this clonotype. J is TRBJ1-5 and V is TRBV2; D not resolved. Between the trimmed V and J ends, which lost 8 bases and 4 bases, there was a span of 24 bases. The CDR3 spans 17 residues. Germline CDR1 SNHLY, CDR2 FYNNEI. The DNA for the CDR3 is TGTGCCAGCGGATGGGGTATAGGACGGAGGGATAATCAGCCCCAGCATTTT. Protein: CASGWGIGRRDNQPQHF.

In this sample, this clonotype turned up a few times. The chain couples TRBV27 to TRBJ2-5; 7 positions match TRBD1. Germline CDR1 reads MNHEY; CDR2 reads SMNVEV (reference sequence). Trimming at V came to 6 bases and at J to 8 bases, leaving 9 bases not matched to a gene. This CDR3 comprises 13 residues. The CDR3 spells CASSQQGWGTQYF. In nucleotides, the CDR3 is TGTGCCAGCAGCCAACAGGGGTGGGGCACCCAGTACTTC.

Many counts were recorded for this clonotype. This chain connects TRBV6-1 to TRBJ2-7, with TRBD1 matching 9 bases. CDR3 size: 15 residues. The junction had 9 bases not matched to a gene; V was cut back by 4 bases and J by 5 bases. From germline, CDR1 is MNHNS and CDR2 SASEGT. As DNA, the CDR3 is TGTGCCAGCAGTGCCCTCACAGGGGGCCGCGACGAGCAGTACTTC. The encoded protein is CASSALTGGRDEQYF.

V gene TRBV6-1 combines with J gene TRBJ1-5; a weak D match, TRBD1 (6 bases). This CDR3 has 14 amino acids. V lost 4 bases and J 4 bases, leaving 11 bases between the germline ends. The germline gives CDR1 MNHNS, CDR2 SASEGT. The CDR3 sequence: CASSANRANQPQHF. CDR3 nucleotides: TGTGCCAGCAGTGCTAACAGGGCTAATCAGCCCCAGCATTTT.

This clonotype was picked up many times. V and J are TRBV6-1 and TRBJ2-7; D uncertain. The germline V gene encodes CDR1 MNHNS and CDR2 SASEGT. The CDR3 is 13 amino acids. Trimming shortened V by 0 bases and J by 2 bases, and 5 bases separated the two germline ends. The CDR3 loop reads CASSEAPAYEQYF. DNA of the CDR3: TGTGCCAGCAGTGAAGCCCCAGCCTACGAGCAGTACTTC.

This clonotype was seen at least ten times. The V call is TRBV12-3 or TRBV12-4, the J call TRBJ1-2; a weak D match, TRBD1 (5 bases). The V and J ends lost 6 bases and 5 bases respectively, with 16 bases between them. The CDR3 contains 14 residues. CDR3 region: CASRRRGSPYGYTF. DNA of the CDR3: TGTGCCAGCAGGAGGAGGGGTTCCCCTTATGGCTACACCTTC.

Many counts were recorded for this clonotype. The chain recombines TRBV9 with TRBJ1-5; D unclear. The CDR3 is 15 amino acids. Germline-derived CDR1 and CDR2 are SGDLS and YYNGEE. V lost 0 bases and J lost 0, with 7 bases in between. In nucleotides, the CDR3 is TGTGCCAGCAGCGTAGAGAGGGTTAGCAATCAGCCCCAGCATTTT. It specifies CASSVERVSNQPQHF.

Worth noting for this clonotype: One base away lies a much larger clone, so this may be a sequencing read error. The J gene is TRBJ1-2, the V gene TRBV20-1; no definite D call. Germline V gives CDR1 DFQATT, CDR2 SNEGSKA (reference sequence). This CDR3 contains 12 residues. Here the CDR3 DNA reads TGCAGTGCTAGAGCCAGACCCTATGGCTACGCCTTC. Translated: CSARARPYGYAF.

Here the CDR3 reads CASSPVRAQDGGYTF. CDR3 bases: TGTGCCAGCAGCCCCGTGAGGGCCCAAGATGGGGGCTACACCTTC. The genes are TRBV12-3 or TRBV12-4 and TRBJ1-2; no reliable D call. The ends were cut back, 6 bases at V and 8 bases at J, with 22 bases in the middle. CDR3 length: 15 amino acids.

This clonotype was detected many times. The rearrangement links TRBV18 to TRBJ1-1; no clear D. This CDR3 has 14 residues. V shed 2 bases and J shed 3 bases, with 10 bases lying between them. Germline V CDR1 and CDR2: KGHSH, LQKENI. This chain's CDR3 is CASSPVPNHTEAFF. CDR3 nucleotide sequence: TGTGCCAGCTCACCAGTTCCGAATCACACTGAAGCTTTCTTT.

This clonotype was detected many times. The chain uses TRBV2 and TRBJ2-5; D perhaps matches TRBD2 (5 bases). Germline CDR1 is SNHLY and CDR2 is FYNNEI. The CDR3 covers 14 residues. With 6 bases removed from V and 1 base from J, the gap between germline ends came to 12 bases. The CDR3 DNA sequence: TGTGCCAGCAGGACACTCGGAGGCCAAGAGACCCAGTACTTC. It translates to CASRTLGGQETQYF.

This clonotype was counted ten times or more. The V call is TRBV12-3 or TRBV12-4, the J call TRBJ1-1, with unresolved D. The CDR3 is 12 amino acids. V lost 3 bases and J 0 bases, leaving 2 bases between the germline ends. The chain's CDR3 is CASSFMNTEAFF. CDR3 DNA: TGTGCCAGCAGTTTTATGAACACTGAAGCTTTCTTT.